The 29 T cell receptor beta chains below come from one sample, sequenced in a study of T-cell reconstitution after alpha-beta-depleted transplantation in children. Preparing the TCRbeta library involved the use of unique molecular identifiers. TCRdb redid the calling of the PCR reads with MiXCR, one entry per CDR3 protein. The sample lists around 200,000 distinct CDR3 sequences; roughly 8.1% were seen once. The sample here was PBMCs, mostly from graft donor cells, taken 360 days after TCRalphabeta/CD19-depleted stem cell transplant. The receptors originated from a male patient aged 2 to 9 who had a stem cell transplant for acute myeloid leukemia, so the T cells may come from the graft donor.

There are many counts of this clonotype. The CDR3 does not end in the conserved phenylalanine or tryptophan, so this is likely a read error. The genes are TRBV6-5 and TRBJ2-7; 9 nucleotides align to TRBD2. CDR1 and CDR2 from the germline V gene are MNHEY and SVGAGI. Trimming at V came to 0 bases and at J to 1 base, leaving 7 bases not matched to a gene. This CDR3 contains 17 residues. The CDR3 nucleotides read TGTGCCAGCAGTTACTCGGCGGGAGGGCCAAATTCCTACGAGCAGTACCTC. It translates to CASSYSAGGPNSYEQYL.

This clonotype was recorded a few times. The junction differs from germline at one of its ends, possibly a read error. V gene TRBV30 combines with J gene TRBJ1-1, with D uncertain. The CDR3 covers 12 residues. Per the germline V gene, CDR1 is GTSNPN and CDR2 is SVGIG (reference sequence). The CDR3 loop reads CAWSVRGWESVF. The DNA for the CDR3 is TGTGCCTGGAGTGTACGTGGGTGGGAATCGGTCTTT.

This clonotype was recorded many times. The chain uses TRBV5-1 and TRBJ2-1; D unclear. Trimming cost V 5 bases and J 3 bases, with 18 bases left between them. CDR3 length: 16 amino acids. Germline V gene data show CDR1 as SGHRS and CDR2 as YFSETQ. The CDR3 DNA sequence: TGCGCCAGCAGGGCTGTAAGTACGAGGCTCTACAATGAGCAGTTCTTC. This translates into CASRAVSTRLYNEQFF. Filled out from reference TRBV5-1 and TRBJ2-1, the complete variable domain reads KAGVTQTPRYLIKTRGQQVTLSCSPISGHRSVSWYQQTPGQGLQFLFEYFSETQRNKGNFPGRFSGRQFSNSRSEMNVSTLELGDSALYLCASRAVSTRLYNEQFFGPGTRLTVL.

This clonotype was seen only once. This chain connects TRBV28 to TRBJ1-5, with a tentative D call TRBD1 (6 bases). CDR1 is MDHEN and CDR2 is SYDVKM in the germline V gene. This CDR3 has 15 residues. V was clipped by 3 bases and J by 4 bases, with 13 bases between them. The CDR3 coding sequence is TGTGCCAGCAGTTTGTCTCGGACAGCTAATCAGCCCCAGCATTTT. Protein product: CASSLSRTANQPQHF.

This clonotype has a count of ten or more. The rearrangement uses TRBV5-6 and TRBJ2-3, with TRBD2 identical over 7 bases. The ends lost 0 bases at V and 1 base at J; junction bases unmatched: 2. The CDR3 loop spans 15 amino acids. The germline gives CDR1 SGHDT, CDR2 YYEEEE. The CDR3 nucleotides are TGTGCCAGCAGCTTGGGCGGGAGAGGCACAGATACGCAGTATTTT. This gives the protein CASSLGGRGTDTQYF. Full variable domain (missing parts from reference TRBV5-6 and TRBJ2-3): DAGVTQSPTHLIKTRGQQVTLRCSPKSGHDTVSWYQQALGQGPQFIFQYYEEEERQRGNFPDRFSGHQFPNYSSELNVNALLLGDSALYLCASSLGGRGTDTQYFGPGTRLTVL.

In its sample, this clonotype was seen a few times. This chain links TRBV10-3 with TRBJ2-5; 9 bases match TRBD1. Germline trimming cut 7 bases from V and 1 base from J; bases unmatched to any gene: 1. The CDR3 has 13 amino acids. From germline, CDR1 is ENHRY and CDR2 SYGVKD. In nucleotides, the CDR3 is TGTGCCATCATGGGACAGGGCCAAGAGACCCAGTACTTC. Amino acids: CAIMGQGQETQYF.

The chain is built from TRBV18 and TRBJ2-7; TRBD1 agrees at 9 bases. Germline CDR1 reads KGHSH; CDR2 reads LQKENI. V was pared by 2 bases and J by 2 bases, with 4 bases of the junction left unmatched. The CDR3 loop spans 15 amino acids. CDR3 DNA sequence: TGTGCCAGCTCACCAAGGGGACAGGGAACCTACGAGCAGTACTTC. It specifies CASSPRGQGTYEQYF.

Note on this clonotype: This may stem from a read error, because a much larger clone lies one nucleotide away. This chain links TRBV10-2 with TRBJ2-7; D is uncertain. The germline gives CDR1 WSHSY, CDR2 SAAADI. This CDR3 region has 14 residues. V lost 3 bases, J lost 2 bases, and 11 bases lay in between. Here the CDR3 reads CASSDRRTAYEQYF. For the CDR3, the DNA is TGCGCCAGCAGTGACCGCAGGACCGCCTACGAGCAGTACTTC.

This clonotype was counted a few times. As DNA, the CDR3 is TGTGCCAGTAGTATCCTTGAGGGACAGCCCCAGCATTTT. Its translation: CASSILEGQPQHF. This chain links TRBV19 with TRBJ1-5; no clear D gene. V was cut by 3 bases and J by 7 bases, with 10 bases left in between. CDR1 and CDR2 (germline): LNHDA, SQIVND (reference sequence). The CDR3 sequence is 13 residues long.

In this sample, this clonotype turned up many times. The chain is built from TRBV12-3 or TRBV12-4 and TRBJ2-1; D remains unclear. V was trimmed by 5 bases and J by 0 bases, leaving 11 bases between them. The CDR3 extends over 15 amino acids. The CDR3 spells CASSPLPSSYNEQFF. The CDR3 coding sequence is TGTGCCAGCAGTCCCCTCCCGAGCTCCTACAATGAGCAGTTCTTC.

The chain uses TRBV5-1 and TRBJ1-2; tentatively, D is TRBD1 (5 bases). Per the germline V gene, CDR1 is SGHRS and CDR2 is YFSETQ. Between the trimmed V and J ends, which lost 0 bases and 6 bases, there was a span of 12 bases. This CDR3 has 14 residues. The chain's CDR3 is CASSLGRVDDGYTF. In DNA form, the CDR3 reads TGCGCCAGCAGCTTGGGCAGGGTCGATGATGGCTACACCTTC.

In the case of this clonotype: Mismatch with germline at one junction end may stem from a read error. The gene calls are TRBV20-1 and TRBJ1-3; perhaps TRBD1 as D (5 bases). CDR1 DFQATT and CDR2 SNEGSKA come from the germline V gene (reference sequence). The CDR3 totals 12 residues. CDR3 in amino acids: CTANVGPNTIYF. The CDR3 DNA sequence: TGCACTGCTAACGTGGGACCGAACACCATATATTTT.

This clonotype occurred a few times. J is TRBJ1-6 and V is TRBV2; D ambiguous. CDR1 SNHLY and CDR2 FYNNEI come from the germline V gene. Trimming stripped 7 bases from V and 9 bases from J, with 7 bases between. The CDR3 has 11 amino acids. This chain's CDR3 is CASTRSSPLHF. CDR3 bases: TGTGCCAGCACCAGGTCTTCACCCCTCCACTTT. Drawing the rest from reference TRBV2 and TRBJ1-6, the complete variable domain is EPEVTQTPSHQVTQMGQEVILRCVPISNHLYFYWYRQILGQKVEFLVSFYNNEISEKSEIFDDQFSVERPDGSNFTLKIRSTKLEDSAMYFCASTRSSPLHFGNGTRLTVT.

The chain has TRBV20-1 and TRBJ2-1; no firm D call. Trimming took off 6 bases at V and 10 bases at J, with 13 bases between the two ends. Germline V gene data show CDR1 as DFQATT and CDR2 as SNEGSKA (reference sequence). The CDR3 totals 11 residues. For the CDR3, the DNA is TGCAGTGCCTGGTCGCGGAGAGAGCAGTTCTTC. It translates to CSAWSRREQFF.

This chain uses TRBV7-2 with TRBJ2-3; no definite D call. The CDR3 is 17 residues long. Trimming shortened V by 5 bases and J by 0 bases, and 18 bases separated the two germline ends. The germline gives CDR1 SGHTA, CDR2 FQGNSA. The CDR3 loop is CASSPTRRSGSTDTQYF. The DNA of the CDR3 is TGTGCCAGCAGCCCTACCCGTCGGTCGGGTAGCACAGATACGCAGTATTTT. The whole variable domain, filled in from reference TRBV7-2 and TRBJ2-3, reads GAGVSQSPSNKVTEKGKDVELRCDPISGHTALYWYRQSLGQGLEFLIYFQGNSAPDKSGLPSDRFSAERTGGSVSTLTIQRTQQEDSAVYLCASSPTRRSGSTDTQYFGPGTRLTVL.

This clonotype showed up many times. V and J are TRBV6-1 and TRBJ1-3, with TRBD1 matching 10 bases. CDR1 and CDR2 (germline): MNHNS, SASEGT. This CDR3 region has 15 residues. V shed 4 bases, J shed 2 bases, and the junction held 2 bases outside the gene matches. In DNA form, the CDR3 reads TGTGCCAGCAGTGCCGACAGGGGGCCTGGAAACACCATATATTTT. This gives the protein CASSADRGPGNTIYF.

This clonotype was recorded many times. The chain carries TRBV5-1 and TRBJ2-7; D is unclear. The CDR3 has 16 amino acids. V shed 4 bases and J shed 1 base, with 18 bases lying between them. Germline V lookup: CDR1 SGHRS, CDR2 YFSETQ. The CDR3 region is CASSEEASTPSYEQYF. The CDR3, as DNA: TGCGCCAGCAGCGAGGAAGCATCCACCCCTTCCTACGAGCAGTACTTC.

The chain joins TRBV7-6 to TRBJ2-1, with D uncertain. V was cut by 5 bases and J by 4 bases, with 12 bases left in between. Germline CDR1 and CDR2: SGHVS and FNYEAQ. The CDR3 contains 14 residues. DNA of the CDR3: TGTGCCAGCAGCCTTGACGGAGTGTACAATGAGCAGTTCTTC. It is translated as CASSLDGVYNEQFF.

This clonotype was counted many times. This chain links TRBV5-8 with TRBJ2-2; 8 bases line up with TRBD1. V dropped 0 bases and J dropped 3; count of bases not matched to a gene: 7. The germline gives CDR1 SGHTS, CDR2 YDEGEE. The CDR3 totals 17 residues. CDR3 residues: CASSLEARTGYTGELFF. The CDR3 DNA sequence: TGTGCCAGCAGCTTGGAGGCTAGGACAGGGTACACCGGGGAGCTGTTTTTT.

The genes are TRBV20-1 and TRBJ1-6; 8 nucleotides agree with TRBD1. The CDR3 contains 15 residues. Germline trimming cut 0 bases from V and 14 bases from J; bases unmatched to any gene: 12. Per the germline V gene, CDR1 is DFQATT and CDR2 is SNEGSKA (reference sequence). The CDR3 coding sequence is TGCAGTGCTAGAGATCCCTTCGACAGGGGTCGATCCCTCCACTTT. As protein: CSARDPFDRGRSLHF.

In DNA form, the CDR3 reads TGTGCCAGCAGTTACTCGGACAGATTGGGAAACACCATATATTTT. This codes for CASSYSDRLGNTIYF. The V call is TRBV6-5, the J call TRBJ1-3; D might be TRBD1 (6 bases). Germline assignment: CDR1 MNHEY and CDR2 SVGAGI. The CDR3 is made up of 15 amino acids. Trimming left V 0 bases short and J 4 bases short, with 10 bases between.

CDR3 bases: TGTGCCATCAGTAGATTTGTTAGCACAGATACGCAGTATTTT. Protein: CAISRFVSTDTQYF. The gene calls are TRBV10-3 and TRBJ2-3; D call uncertain. The germline V gene encodes CDR1 ENHRY and CDR2 SYGVKD. The CDR3 is made up of 14 amino acids. Trimming removed 5 bases at V and 0 bases at J, with 9 bases between.

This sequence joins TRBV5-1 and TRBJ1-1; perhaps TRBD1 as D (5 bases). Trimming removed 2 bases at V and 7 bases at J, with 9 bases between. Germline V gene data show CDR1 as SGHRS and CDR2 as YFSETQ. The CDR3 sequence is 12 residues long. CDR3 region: CASSLPGREAFF. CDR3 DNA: TGCGCCAGCAGCTTACCGGGACGTGAAGCTTTCTTT.

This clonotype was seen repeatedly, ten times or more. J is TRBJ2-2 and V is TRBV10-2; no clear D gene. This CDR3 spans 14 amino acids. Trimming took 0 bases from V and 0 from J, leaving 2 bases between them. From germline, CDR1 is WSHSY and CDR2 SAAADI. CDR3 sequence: CASSESANTGELFF. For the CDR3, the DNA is TGCGCCAGCAGTGAGTCAGCGAACACCGGGGAGCTGTTTTTT.

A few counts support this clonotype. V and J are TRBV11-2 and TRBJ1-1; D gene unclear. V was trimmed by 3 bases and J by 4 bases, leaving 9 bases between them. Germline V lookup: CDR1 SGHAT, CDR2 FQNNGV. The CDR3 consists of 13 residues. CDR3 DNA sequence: TGTGCCAGCAGCTTTGTGGGATCCACTGAAGCTTTCTTT. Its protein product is CASSFVGSTEAFF.

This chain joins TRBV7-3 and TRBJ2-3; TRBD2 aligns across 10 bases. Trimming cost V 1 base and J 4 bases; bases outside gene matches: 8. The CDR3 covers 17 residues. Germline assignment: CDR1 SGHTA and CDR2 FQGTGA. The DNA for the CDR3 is TGTGCCAGCAGCTTAAGGGGCTCAGCGGGGGGGGCAGATACGCAGTATTTT. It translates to CASSLRGSAGGADTQYF.

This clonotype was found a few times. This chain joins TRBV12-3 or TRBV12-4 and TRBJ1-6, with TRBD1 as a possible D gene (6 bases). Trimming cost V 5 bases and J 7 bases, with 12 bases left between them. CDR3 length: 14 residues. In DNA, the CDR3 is TGTGCCAGCAGTACCGGGACACTAAATTCACCCCTCCACTTT. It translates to CASSTGTLNSPLHF.

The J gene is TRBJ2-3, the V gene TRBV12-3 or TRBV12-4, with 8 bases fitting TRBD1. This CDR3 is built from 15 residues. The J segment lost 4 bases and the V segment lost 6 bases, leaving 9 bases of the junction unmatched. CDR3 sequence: CASRPKDRAADTQYF. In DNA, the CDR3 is TGTGCCAGCAGGCCTAAGGACAGGGCAGCAGATACGCAGTATTTT.

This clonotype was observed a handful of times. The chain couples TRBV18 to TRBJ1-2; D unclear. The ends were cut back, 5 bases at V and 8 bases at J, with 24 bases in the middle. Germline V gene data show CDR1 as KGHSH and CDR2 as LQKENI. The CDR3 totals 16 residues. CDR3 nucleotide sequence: TGTGCCAGCTCAACTCCCGCAAGGAAGGAAGCTGAAGGCTACACCTTC. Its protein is CASSTPARKEAEGYTF.